The clone carrying this TCR beta chain has only a few counts. These data belong to a study of neoadjuvant anti-PD-1 for oral cavity cancer. TCRdb keeps only in-frame clones here, not all; method: immunoSEQ multiplex PCR. The sample has around 12,000 clones, roughly 60% seen once. Patients were newly diagnosed with stage II-IVA oral cavity squamous cell carcinoma without prior systemic or radiation treatment. Germline loops: CDR1 MRHNA, CDR2 SNTAGT. V lost 3 bases to trimming and J lost 6 bases; unmatched junction nucleotides: 3. The CDR3 spans 15 residues. The TCR comes from a person aged 40 to 85 with oral cavity squamous cell carcinoma. This specimen was tumor tissue, taken before nivolumab (anti-PD-1) treatment. V and J are TRBV6-4 and TRBJ2-1, with TRBD2 identical over 12 bases. The CDR3 DNA sequence: TGTGCCAGCAGTGATACACTAGCGGGAGGCAATGAGCAGTTCTTC. This sequence encodes CASSDTLAGGNEQFF.